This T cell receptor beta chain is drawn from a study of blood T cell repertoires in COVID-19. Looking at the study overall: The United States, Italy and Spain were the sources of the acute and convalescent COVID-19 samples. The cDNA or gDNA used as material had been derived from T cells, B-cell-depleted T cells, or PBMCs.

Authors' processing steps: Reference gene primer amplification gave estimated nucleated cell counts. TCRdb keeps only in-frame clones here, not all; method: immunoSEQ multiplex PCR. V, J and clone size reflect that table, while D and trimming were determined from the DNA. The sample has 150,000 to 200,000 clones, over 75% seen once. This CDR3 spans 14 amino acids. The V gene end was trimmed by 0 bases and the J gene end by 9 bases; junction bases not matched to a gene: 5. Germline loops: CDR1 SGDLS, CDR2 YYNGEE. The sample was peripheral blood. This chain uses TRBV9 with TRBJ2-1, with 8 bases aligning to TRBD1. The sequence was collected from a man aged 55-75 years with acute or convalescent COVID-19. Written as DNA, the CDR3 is TGTGCCAGCAGCGTAGGAGGACAGGGCGGTGAGCAGTTCTTC. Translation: CASSVGGQGGEQFF.